This T cell receptor (beta chain) was retrieved from a study of control samples from healthy donors and cancer patients. The CDR3 covers 14 residues. CDR1 is MNHEY, CDR2 SVGAGI, per germline. V dropped 10 bases and J dropped 7; count of bases not matched to a gene: 12. Sequenced by immunoSEQ multiplex PCR; TCRdb stores in-frame clones only, minus some. Of about 150,000 clones in the sample, roughly 90% were seen once. This chain uses TRBV6-5 with TRBJ2-1; 8 bases fit TRBD2. This sequence was found in a woman aged 25 to 39 in good health. Sequencing was carried out using blood. For the CDR3, the DNA is TGTGCCACCCAGGGTTCTAGCGGGTGGAATGAGCAGTTCTTC. It specifies CATQGSSGWNEQFF.